The source of this TCR beta chain is a study of T cells in Graves' hyperthyroidism and ophthalmopathy. Overall study context: At the time of initial diagnosis and before any treatment, peripheral blood was collected. Findings of the study overall: From stable hyperthyroidism, ophthalmopathy was separated by a 13 V-J model.

Many counts were recorded for this clonotype. Its cognate antigen is unknown. If no ophthalmopathy progression occurred within 18 months, Graves' hyperthyroidism was stable. Patients were excluded for uncontrolled infection, other autoimmune disease, pregnancy or lactation. V lost 6 bases to trimming and J lost 1 base, with 12 bases between them. Germline-derived CDR1 and CDR2 are MNHNS and SASEGT. The CDR3 contains 14 residues. Amplification of TCR beta CDR3 regions used RNA as the template. When the TCR CDR3 underwent first-round RT-PCR, the HTBI primer set was used. TCRdb recomputed calls from the multiplex PCR reads with MiXCR, one row per CDR3 protein. This repertoire shows about 520,000 distinct CDR3 sequences, less than 25% found once; its top ten account for around 27%.

The receptor was isolated from a man younger than 30 with Graves' hyperthyroidism. The chain joins TRBV6-1 to TRBJ1-1, with a weak D call TRBD1 (5 bases). The sample comprised blood. The CDR3 sequence: CASRITGANTEAFF. The CDR3 coding sequence is TGTGCCAGCAGAATCACAGGAGCGAACACTGAAGCTTTCTTT.